Below, 14 T cell receptor beta chains from the same sample are listed, as sequenced in a study of blood T cell repertoires in COVID-19. Sequencing used immunoSEQ multiplex PCR; TCRdb keeps in-frame clones, though not all of them. The sample consists of about 310,000 clones, roughly 87% of them appearing once. Input material: peripheral blood. Source of these receptors: a man aged 50 or older with active or convalescent COVID-19.

The chain is built from TRBV19 and TRBJ1-1; D is uncertain. This CDR3 is built from 14 residues. V lost 6 bases, J lost 0 bases, and 11 bases lay in between. The germline V gene encodes CDR1 LNHDA and CDR2 SQIVND (reference sequence). CDR3 coding DNA: TGTGCCAGTAGGTGGTCCAACATGAACACTGAAGCTTTCTTT. Encoded protein: CASRWSNMNTEAFF.

V usage is TRBV2 and J usage is TRBJ1-1, with D perhaps TRBD1 (5 bases). Trimming stripped 10 bases from V and 4 bases from J, with 13 bases between. The V gene's germline CDR1 is SNHLY and CDR2 FYNNEI. The CDR3 consists of 12 residues. CDR3 bases: TGTGCCACCCAGAGACAGAGCACTGAAGCTTTCTTT. The encoded protein is CATQRQSTEAFF.

The chain employs TRBV10-3 and TRBJ1-4, with TRBD1 as a possible D gene (6 bases). Germline V lookup: CDR1 ENHRY, CDR2 SYGVKD. V was shortened by 6 bases and J by 0 bases, with 11 bases between the two germline ends. This CDR3 comprises 15 residues. Here the CDR3 DNA reads TGTGCCATCAGCGGACAGCTTTCAACTAATGAAAAACTGTTTTTT. Amino acids: CAISGQLSTNEKLFF.

V usage is TRBV3-1 (or the pseudogene TRBV3-2) and J usage is TRBJ1-4; 8 bases are a match to TRBD1. Trimming cost V 3 bases and J 4 bases; bases outside gene matches: 16. Germline V gene lookup returns CDR1 LGHDT and CDR2 YNNKEL (reference sequence). This CDR3 has 19 amino acids. The CDR3 protein is CASSHESGTGSTYNEKLFF. DNA of the CDR3: TGTGCCAGCAGCCACGAATCCGGGACAGGCTCTACGTATAATGAAAAACTGTTTTTT.

Of note for this clone: A much larger clone sits a single nucleotide away, making a read error possible. The V gene is TRBV3-1 (or the pseudogene TRBV3-2), the J gene TRBJ1-6; TRBD1 matches at 8 bases. Losses at the gene ends were 1 base for V and 5 bases for J; bases not matched to a gene: 1. The CDR3 has 15 amino acids. CDR1 LGHDT and CDR2 YNNKEL come from the germline V gene (reference sequence). CDR3 DNA sequence: TGTGCCAGCAGCCAAGGACAGGGGAATAATTCACCCCTCCACTTT. It codes for CASSQGQGNNSPLHF.

This clone was counted once. This chain links TRBV5-4 with TRBJ2-7; 8 bases line up with TRBD1. The CDR3 is made up of 14 amino acids. The germline V gene encodes CDR1 SGHNT and CDR2 YYREEE (reference sequence). The junction had 8 bases not matched to a gene; V was cut back by 4 bases and J by 5 bases. The CDR3 bases are TGTGCCAGCAGCCCAACAGGGGGGCACAACGAGCAGTACTTC. Residues: CASSPTGGHNEQYF.

This clone was recorded only once. The V call is TRBV3-1 (or the pseudogene TRBV3-2), the J call TRBJ2-2; 7 nucleotides align to TRBD1. The length of the CDR3 is 17 residues. Germline lookup yields CDR1 LGHDT and CDR2 YNNKEL (reference sequence). V trimming: 0 bases; J trimming: 0 bases; junction bases outside the gene matches: 4. This chain's CDR3 is CASSQESRGSNTGELFF. The DNA of the CDR3 is TGTGCCAGCAGCCAAGAATCCAGGGGGTCGAACACCGGGGAGCTGTTTTTT.

This chain joins TRBV11-2 and TRBJ2-7, with 11 bases fitting TRBD2. Germline values: CDR1 SGHAT, CDR2 FQNNGV. J lost 4 bases, V lost 2 bases, and 10 bases had no gene match. This CDR3 has 17 residues. The CDR3 loop reads CASSLSSSGGSLYEQYF. For the CDR3, the DNA is TGTGCCAGCAGCTTATCGTCTAGCGGGGGGTCTCTATACGAGCAGTACTTC.

Comment on this clone: One end of the junction is discordant with germline, which a read error may explain. This chain connects TRBV5-1 to TRBJ2-4; a possible D gene is TRBD2 (5 bases). Per germline, CDR1 SGHRS and CDR2 YFSETQ. This CDR3 is 11 amino acids long. CDR3 residues: CASSLGVGERF. The CDR3 nucleotides are TGCGCCAGCTCCCTTGGTGTGGGAGAGCGCTTC.

The rearrangement joins TRBV7-8 to TRBJ2-7, with a possible D match to TRBD2 (5 bases). Germline V CDR1 and CDR2: SGHVS, FQNEAQ. V dropped 6 bases and J dropped 3 bases, with 30 bases sitting between them. The CDR3 has 19 amino acids. The CDR3 DNA reads TGTGCCAGCAGTTTATCACCGGGTGTGGGAGTAGCTTGGAGCTACGAGCAGTACTTC. This translates into CASSLSPGVGVAWSYEQYF.

V and J are TRBV5-4 and TRBJ1-1; 7 bases are shared with TRBD1. Germline CDR1 SGHNT, CDR2 YYREEE (reference sequence). After removal of 0 bases from V and 1 base from J, the junction contained 3 bases not matched to a gene. The CDR3 loop spans 15 amino acids. The CDR3 DNA sequence: TGTGCCAGCAGCTTGGAACAGGGGAGGAACACTGAAGCTTTCTTT. Amino acids: CASSLEQGRNTEAFF.

The rearrangement joins TRBV11-2 to TRBJ2-5; a weak D match, TRBD2 (6 bases). The CDR3 covers 17 residues. Germline values: CDR1 SGHAT, CDR2 FQNNGV. V was pared by 1 base and J by 4 bases, with 19 bases between. The CDR3 coding sequence is TGTGCCAGCAGCTTAGTCGTAGGCGCGGGACCTGGAGAGACCCAGTACTTC. Amino acids: CASSLVVGAGPGETQYF. Filled out from reference TRBV11-2 and TRBJ2-5, the complete variable domain reads EAGVAQSPRYKIIEKRQSVAFWCNPISGHATLYWYQQILGQGPKLLIQFQNNGVVDDSQLPKDRFSAERLKGVDSTLKIQPAKLEDSAVYLCASSLVVGAGPGETQYFGPGTRLLVL.

The CDR3 bases are TGTGCCAGCTCACAGACCTTTAACTATGGCTACACCTTC. Translating gives CASSQTFNYGYTF. The chain uses TRBV28 and TRBJ1-2; no reliable D call. CDR1 and CDR2 (germline): MDHEN, SYDVKM. Trimming removed 8 bases at V and 1 base at J, with 11 bases between. The CDR3 length is 13 residues.

This clone has a single count. Within the sample, other DNA sequences also encode this same CDR3. The J gene is TRBJ1-1, the V gene TRBV7-3; possibly TRBD1 for D (5 bases). This CDR3 is built from 13 residues. The V end lost 2 bases, the J end lost 1 base, and 5 bases lay between the germline ends. The germline CDR1 and CDR2 sequences are SGHTA and FQGTGA. The CDR3 protein is CASSLQGNTEAFF. The CDR3 DNA is TGTGCCAGCAGCTTACAGGGGAACACTGAAGCTTTCTTT.